This entry lists 20 T cell receptor beta chains sequenced from one sample in a study of beta chain features in type 1 diabetes. No cognate antigen is known for these TCRs. Expressed TCRB transcripts were sequenced because the entire RNA isolate underwent reverse transcription. Profiling relied on immunoSEQ multiplex PCR, and the TCRdb table lists in-frame clones only, not all of them. This repertoire shows more than 300,000 clones, 9.3% found once; its top ten account for over 0.95%. Overall study results and limits: A moderate, significant TCRB CDR3 shortening appeared in type 1 diabetes across four CD4+ subsets.

Sequenced input: central memory CD4+ T cells from blood. Receptor source: a man younger than 45 with type 1 diabetes.

This clone was detected a few times. This rearrangement joins TRBV7-2 to TRBJ2-1, with TRBD1 as a possible D gene (5 bases). The germline CDR1 and CDR2 sequences are SGHTA and FQGNSA. With 4 bases removed from V and 8 bases from J, the gap between germline ends came to 12 bases. The CDR3 length is 13 residues. Here the CDR3 reads CASSSSRADEQFF. Here the CDR3 DNA reads TGTGCCAGCAGCTCCTCCAGGGCGGATGAGCAGTTCTTC.

This clone was counted only a few times. The chain is built from TRBV30 and TRBJ1-4; D ambiguous. Germline values: CDR1 GTSNPN, CDR2 SVGIG (reference sequence). The CDR3 contains 15 residues. V shed 0 bases and J shed 8 bases, with 16 bases lying between them. The CDR3 loop is CAWSVLSGGNEKLFF. The CDR3 region has the DNA TGTGCCTGGAGTGTACTCAGTGGAGGGAACGAAAAACTGTTTTTT.

This chain joins TRBV15 and TRBJ1-4; TRBD1 agrees at 10 bases. CDR3 length: 15 amino acids. V gave up 4 bases and J gave up 5 bases; unmatched junction bases: 4. The germline V gene encodes CDR1 LNHNV and CDR2 YYDKDF (reference sequence). DNA for the CDR3: TGTGCCACCAGCACCCGGACAGGGGGGAATGAAAAACTGTTTTTT. This translates into CATSTRTGGNEKLFF. Supplemented by reference TRBV15 and TRBJ1-4, the full variable domain reads DAMVIQNPRYQVTQFGKPVTLSCSQTLNHNVMYWYQQKSSQAPKLLFHYYDKDFNNEADTPDNFQSRRPNTSFCFLDIRSPGLGDTAMYLCATSTRTGGNEKLFFGSGTQLSVL.

The table lists this clone with a few counts. The chain is built from TRBV27 and TRBJ1-2, with 8 bases fitting TRBD1. Germline V gene data show CDR1 as MNHEY and CDR2 as SMNVEV (reference sequence). The V gene end was trimmed by 11 bases and the J gene end by 6 bases; junction bases not matched to a gene: 14. This CDR3 comprises 14 residues. CDR3 bases: TGTGCCCGCGGGAGGGAGGGCAGGGGGCATGGCTACACCTTC. It yields the protein CARGREGRGHGYTF.

The sample holds many counts of this clone. The gene calls are TRBV27 and TRBJ2-6; D possibly corresponds to TRBD1 (5 bases). With 1 base removed from V and 2 bases from J, the gap between germline ends came to 6 bases. There are 15 residues in the CDR3. In germline, CDR1 is MNHEY, CDR2 SMNVEV (reference sequence). CDR3 amino acids: CASSLLGPGANVLTF. The CDR3 coding sequence is TGTGCCAGCAGTTTATTGGGGCCTGGGGCCAACGTCCTGACTTTC.

V usage is TRBV10-3 and J usage is TRBJ2-3, with 12 bases aligning to TRBD2. Germline lookup yields CDR1 ENHRY and CDR2 SYGVKD. V lost 4 bases to trimming and J lost 4 bases; unmatched junction nucleotides: 12. This CDR3 region has 18 residues. DNA of the CDR3: TGTGCCATCAGTGTGACTAGCGGGGGAGCCGCCCGCGCAGATACGCAGTATTTT. Translation gives CAISVTSGGAARADTQYF.

This chain uses TRBV28 with TRBJ1-1, with unresolved D. This CDR3 spans 13 amino acids. V lost 3 bases, J lost 6 bases, and 11 bases lay in between. The germline V gene has CDR1 MDHEN and CDR2 SYDVKM. The CDR3 nucleotides are TGTGCCAGCAGTTTCCCCGGGGTCGCTGAAGCTTTCTTT. It codes for CASSFPGVAEAFF.

This clone occurred once. The chain links TRBV7-9 to TRBJ2-1; D gene uncertain. Trimming took off 2 bases at V and 7 bases at J, with 15 bases between the two ends. CDR3 length: 15 residues. CDR1 is SEHNR and CDR2 is FQNEAQ in the germline V gene (reference sequence). CDR3 nucleotide sequence: TGTGCCAGCAGCTTATGGGTCAACACCGGAAATGAGCAGTTCTTC. Encoded protein: CASSLWVNTGNEQFF.

This clone turned up a few times. The chain links TRBV28 to TRBJ2-7; D assignment may be TRBD1 or TRBD2 (6 bases each). The CDR3 consists of 12 residues. CDR1 is MDHEN, CDR2 SYDVKM, per germline. With 7 bases removed from V and 7 bases from J, the gap between germline ends came to 14 bases. CDR3: CASTAQGGEQYF. The CDR3 DNA follows: TGTGCCAGCACAGCCCAAGGGGGGGAGCAGTACTTC. Together with reference TRBV28 and TRBJ2-7, the CDR3 gives the full variable domain: DVKVTQSSRYLVKRTGEKVFLECVQDMDHENMFWYRQDPGLGLRLIYFSYDVKMKEKGDIPEGYSVSREKKERFSLILESASTNQTSMYLCASTAQGGEQYFGPGTRLTVT.

The sample holds a few counts of this clone. The chain has TRBV29-1 and TRBJ2-7, with a possible D match to TRBD1 (6 bases). Trimming removed 5 bases at V and 3 bases at J, with 20 bases between. In germline, CDR1 is SQVTM, CDR2 ANQGSEA. This CDR3 contains 15 residues. CDR3 loop: CSVTVPGGSIYEQYF. In DNA, the CDR3 is TGCAGCGTTACAGTCCCTGGGGGCAGCATCTACGAGCAGTACTTC.

The V gene is TRBV5-1, the J gene TRBJ1-1, with D possibly TRBD1 on 5 matching bases. In germline, CDR1 is SGHRS, CDR2 YFSETQ. The CDR3 is made up of 17 amino acids. Trimming shortened V by 0 bases and J by 3 bases, and 18 bases separated the two germline ends. CDR3 sequence: CASSLGGRGRLDTEAFF. DNA for the CDR3: TGCGCCAGCAGCTTGGGAGGTAGGGGCCGCCTGGACACTGAAGCTTTCTTT.

This clone was seen a few times. The genes are TRBV18 and TRBJ2-7, with D tentatively TRBD2 (5 bases). The V gene's germline CDR1 is KGHSH and CDR2 LQKENI. Between the trimmed V and J ends, which lost 5 bases and 6 bases, there was a span of 14 bases. The CDR3 has 13 amino acids. CDR3 sequence: CASSRLGSGEQYF. The CDR3, as DNA: TGTGCCAGCTCAAGGCTAGGGAGCGGCGAGCAGTACTTC.

The chain employs TRBV7-2 and TRBJ1-2; no clear D. The CDR3 has 15 amino acids. The germline V gene has CDR1 SGHTA and CDR2 FQGNSA. The V gene lost 6 bases and the J gene lost 7 bases, with 21 bases spanning the gap. For the CDR3, the DNA is TGTGCCAGCAGATCAAACCCGGCCTCTCTAGGTGGCTACACCTTC. Translated, it gives CASRSNPASLGGYTF.

This clone occurred many times. This rearrangement joins TRBV14 to TRBJ2-3; TRBD2 matches 7 bases. V dropped 0 bases and J dropped 1; count of bases not matched to a gene: 13. Germline V gives CDR1 SGHDN, CDR2 FVKESK. The CDR3 loop spans 19 amino acids. CDR3 region: CASSQDLWYSGDRTDTQYF. For the CDR3, the DNA is TGTGCCAGCAGCCAAGATCTTTGGTACAGCGGGGACCGCACAGATACGCAGTATTTT.

The chain employs TRBV5-6 and TRBJ1-2; D call uncertain. Germline CDR1 reads SGHDT; CDR2 reads YYEEEE. V lost 1 base, J lost 5 bases, and 9 bases lay in between. CDR3 length: 13 residues. Written as DNA, the CDR3 is TGTGCCAGCAGCTTGAACAGTCTTTATGGCTACACCTTC. Translating it yields CASSLNSLYGYTF.

This clone was detected only a few times. V gene TRBV5-1 combines with J gene TRBJ2-2, with a possible D match to TRBD1 (6 bases). The germline CDR1 and CDR2 sequences are SGHRS and YFSETQ. V was clipped by 4 bases and J by 4 bases, with 17 bases between them. CDR3 length equals 16 residues. The CDR3 sequence: CASSPTTGGVTGELFF. The CDR3 bases are TGCGCCAGCAGCCCCACGACAGGCGGAGTCACCGGGGAGCTGTTTTTT.

This clone was recorded at least ten times. The chain uses TRBV5-1 and TRBJ2-2, with 8 bases lining up with TRBD1. This CDR3 comprises 16 residues. The V and J ends lost 4 bases and 4 bases, in that order; junction bases with no gene match: 9. The V gene's germline CDR1 is SGHRS and CDR2 YFSETQ. The CDR3 DNA reads as TGCGCCAGCAGCAGACGACAGGGGAGCGGCACCGGGGAGCTGTTTTTT. This codes for CASSRRQGSGTGELFF.

The chain recombines TRBV30 with TRBJ2-7; D call uncertain. Trimming pared 0 bases from V and 4 bases from J, leaving 7 bases between. CDR1 GTSNPN and CDR2 SVGIG come from the germline V gene (reference sequence). This CDR3 comprises 12 residues. The CDR3 DNA reads TGTGCCTGGAGTGTAGGTTTATACGAGCAGTACTTC. It translates to CAWSVGLYEQYF.

This sequence joins TRBV5-4 and TRBJ1-2; D call uncertain. Deletions cut 2 bases from V and 3 bases from J, with 14 bases between. The CDR3 runs 15 residues. Germline lookup yields CDR1 SGHNT and CDR2 YYREEE (reference sequence). CDR3 sequence (DNA): TGTGCCAGCAGCTTATCCCGAGACGGGGACTATGGCTACACCTTC. Amino acids: CASSLSRDGDYGYTF.

This clone was seen only a few times. V gene TRBV5-6 combines with J gene TRBJ1-1, with 8 bases identical to TRBD1. V was clipped by 4 bases and J by 3 bases; unmatched bases: 8. From germline, CDR1 is SGHDT and CDR2 YYEEEE. CDR3 length equals 15 residues. Here the CDR3 reads CASSPRTGYDTEAFF. The CDR3 DNA follows: TGTGCCAGCAGCCCGAGGACAGGGTACGACACTGAAGCTTTCTTT.